This paragraph covers one T cell receptor beta chain sequence. The V and J ends lost 0 bases and 6 bases, in that order; junction bases with no gene match: 8. The length of the CDR3 is 16 residues. CDR1 is MNHEY, CDR2 SVGAGI, per germline. The sample belongs to a study of blood T cell repertoires in COVID-19. Across the whole study: Sites in the United States, Italy and Spain provided acute and convalescent COVID-19 samples.

Sequenced by immunoSEQ multiplex PCR; TCRdb stores in-frame clones only, minus some. The sample gives 150,000 or so clones, approximately 80% of which show up once; roughly 6% is in the top ten. The study counted Cohort 3 donors as recovered given two negative PCRs, clearance, or symptom resolution. The chain recombines TRBV6-5 with TRBJ2-3, with 8 bases matching TRBD1. This clonotype was obtained from a man in his forties who had recovered from COVID-19. The sequencing input was PBMCs or T cells enriched from blood (not recorded which). The CDR3 nucleotides read TGTGCCAGCAGTTACTCGTCAGGGGGCCGGGCGGATACGCAGTATTTT. It specifies CASSYSSGGRADTQYF.